The 11 T cell receptor beta chains listed next were all sequenced from one sample in a study of cytomegalovirus exposure and HLA in healthy donors. PCR primers comprised 60 Vbeta and 13 Jbeta primers. Measured with immunoSEQ multiplex PCR; TCRdb has only the in-frame clones, and not every one. The repertoire consists of approximately 120,000 clones, with roughly 80% occurring once and the leading ten covering more than 1.5%. Sequences were obtained from PBMCs. The receptors come from a man younger than 30 in good health and CMV-seronegative.

The chain carries TRBV5-4 and TRBJ1-2; the D gene is possibly TRBD1 (6 bases). The V and J ends lost 3 bases and 6 bases respectively, with 21 bases between them. Germline CDR1 SGHNT, CDR2 YYREEE (reference sequence). The CDR3 sequence is 16 residues long. The CDR3 DNA follows: TGTGCCAGCAGCTCGAGCCCACGACAGGCTTGGCATGGCTACACCTTC. It encodes CASSSSPRQAWHGYTF.

V usage is TRBV6-1 and J usage is TRBJ1-6; 8 positions match TRBD1. V was clipped by 3 bases and J by 0 bases; unmatched bases: 10. Germline loops: CDR1 MNHNS, CDR2 SASEGT. The CDR3 has 19 residues. In nucleotides, the CDR3 is TGTGCCAGCAGTGACACGTGGACAGGGCAGAGCTCCTATAATTCACCCCTCCACTTT. Protein: CASSDTWTGQSSYNSPLHF.

The chain employs TRBV6-5 and TRBJ2-2, with 7 bases aligning to TRBD1. Germline lookup yields CDR1 MNHEY and CDR2 SVGAGI. Losses at the gene ends were 6 bases for V and 6 bases for J; bases not matched to a gene: 10. The CDR3 length is 15 residues. CDR3 in DNA: TGTGCCAGCAGCACGACAGGGAACCCGGCCGGGGAGCTGTTTTTT. Translating gives CASSTTGNPAGELFF.

The rearrangement uses TRBV13 and TRBJ2-2; D uncertain. Trimming took off 6 bases at V and 0 bases at J, with 8 bases between the two ends. The CDR3 runs to 14 residues. Germline assignment: CDR1 PRHDT and CDR2 FYEKMQ (reference sequence). CDR3: CASRAFANTGELFF. Written as DNA, the CDR3 is TGTGCCAGCAGAGCCTTCGCGAACACCGGGGAGCTGTTTTTT.

This clone was detected once. CDR3 sequence reads: CASSPGADIQYF. The CDR3 coding sequence is TGTGCCAGCTCACCAGGGGCGGACATTCAGTACTTC. The genes are TRBV18 and TRBJ2-4, with TRBD1 as a possible D gene (5 bases). This CDR3 is 12 amino acids long. Germline V gene sequence: CDR1 KGHSH, CDR2 LQKENI. Trimming stripped 2 bases from V and 8 bases from J, with 7 bases between.

The V call is TRBV5-1, the J call TRBJ2-3; the D is unclear. The V and J ends lost 2 bases and 6 bases respectively, with 7 bases between them. The CDR3 has 12 residues. Germline V CDR1 and CDR2: SGHRS, YFSETQ. This CDR3 is CASSFGRDTQYF. The DNA for the CDR3 is TGCGCCAGCAGCTTCGGCAGGGATACGCAGTATTTT.

CDR3 DNA: TGTGCCAGCAGCCCCACCGGGACTCCGAACTATGGCTACACCTTC. As protein: CASSPTGTPNYGYTF. The chain uses TRBV7-9 and TRBJ1-2; D is perhaps TRBD1 (5 bases). CDR3 size: 15 residues. Trimming took 5 bases from V and 2 from J, leaving 15 bases between them. CDR1 SEHNR and CDR2 FQNEAQ come from the germline V gene (reference sequence).

This chain uses TRBV6-5 with TRBJ1-2, with TRBD1 identical over 8 bases. The V segment lost 0 bases and the J segment 6 bases; nucleotides outside the gene matches: 9. Germline loops: CDR1 MNHEY, CDR2 SVGAGI. This CDR3 region has 16 residues. DNA for the CDR3: TGTGCCAGCAGTTACTCGACCCCAACAGGGGGTCATGGCTACACCTTC. Translated, it gives CASSYSTPTGGHGYTF.

Of note for this clone: Mismatch with germline at one junction end may stem from a read error. The chain recombines TRBV6-6 with TRBJ2-3, with 11 bases matching TRBD1. The CDR3 contains 14 residues. Germline V lookup: CDR1 MNHNY, CDR2 SVGAGI (reference sequence). This CDR3 is CAGRTGGSADTQYF. CDR3 bases: TGTGCCGGCAGGACAGGGGGCAGTGCAGATACGCAGTATTTT.

The chain links TRBV7-9 to TRBJ1-6, with 7 bases aligning to TRBD1. Losses at the gene ends were 5 bases for V and 5 bases for J; bases not matched to a gene: 6. This CDR3 has 15 residues. Germline V gives CDR1 SEHNR, CDR2 FQNEAQ (reference sequence). The DNA of the CDR3 is TGTGCCAGCAGCCAACGAGGGGGCGATAATTCACCCCTCCACTTT. The encoded protein is CASSQRGGDNSPLHF. The entire variable domain, with the rest obtained from reference TRBV7-9 and TRBJ1-6, is as follows: DTGVSQNPRHKITKRGQNVTFRCDPISEHNRLYWYRQTLGQGPEFLTYFQNEAQLEKSRLLSDRFSAERPKGSFSTLEIQRTEQGDSAMYLCASSQRGGDNSPLHFGNGTRLTVT.

The chain links TRBV19 to TRBJ2-1; TRBD2 matches 10 bases. The junction had 12 bases not matched to a gene; V was cut back by 5 bases and J by 8 bases. Germline CDR1 LNHDA, CDR2 SQIVND (reference sequence). The CDR3 has 16 residues. CDR3 in DNA: TGTGCCAGTAGTCTCCAGCGGGGGGGCATCGGAGATGAGCAGTTCTTC. It translates to CASSLQRGGIGDEQFF.